The 9 T cell receptor beta chains given below trace back to one sample, sequenced in a study of cytomegalovirus exposure and HLA in healthy donors. Both 60 Vbeta primers and 13 Jbeta primers went into the PCR. Assay used: immunoSEQ multiplex PCR; TCRdb lists only in-frame clones, some missing. The table has just over 150,000 clones, 86% seen once. Sequenced material: PBMCs. The receptors were sampled from a woman between 18 and 30 years old in good health and CMV-seronegative.

The chain is built from TRBV6-1 and TRBJ2-3, with 7 bases that match TRBD1. Trimming cost V 5 bases and J 2 bases; bases outside gene matches: 7. CDR3 size: 15 residues. Germline-derived CDR1 and CDR2 are MNHNS and SASEGT. CDR3 DNA sequence: TGTGCCAGCAGTCGCCTCAGGGGGTTCACAGATACGCAGTATTTT. Translating gives CASSRLRGFTDTQYF.

This clone has just one count. The chain joins TRBV27 to TRBJ2-7; D is possibly TRBD1 (6 bases). Trimming pared 2 bases from V and 4 bases from J, leaving 6 bases between. Germline lookup yields CDR1 MNHEY and CDR2 SMNVEV (reference sequence). The length of the CDR3 is 12 residues. CDR3 DNA sequence: TGTGCCAGCAGTTTACAGGGGTACGAGCAGTACTTC. It codes for CASSLQGYEQYF.

The chain links TRBV7-9 to TRBJ2-7; no definite D call. The CDR3 has 12 amino acids. Germline lookup yields CDR1 SEHNR and CDR2 FQNEAQ (reference sequence). V gave up 3 bases and J gave up 7 bases, with 10 bases separating them. CDR3 nucleotide sequence: TGTGCCAGCAGCTTCGCGGTGGATGAGCAGTACTTC. Amino acid sequence: CASSFAVDEQYF.

V is TRBV7-9 and J is TRBJ2-5, with D possibly TRBD2 on 5 matching bases. Germline-derived CDR1 and CDR2 are SEHNR and FQNEAQ (reference sequence). Trimming took 5 bases from V and 3 from J, leaving 7 bases between them. CDR3 length: 12 amino acids. The chain's CDR3 is CASSPTKETQYF. The CDR3 nucleotides are TGTGCCAGCAGCCCGACTAAAGAGACCCAGTACTTC.

This clone was seen a single time. The chain links TRBV2 to TRBJ2-1; 9 bases agree with TRBD1. V was clipped by 7 bases and J by 6 bases; unmatched bases: 7. This CDR3 contains 14 residues. Per germline, CDR1 SNHLY and CDR2 FYNNEI. Here the CDR3 DNA reads TGTGCCAGCATTAGACAGGGGGGGATCAATGAGCAGTTCTTC. This codes for CASIRQGGINEQFF.

This chain joins TRBV2 and TRBJ1-5; D is unclear. Looked up from germline, CDR1 is SNHLY and CDR2 is FYNNEI. V was clipped by 7 bases and J by 0 bases, with 10 bases between them. The CDR3 covers 14 residues. The CDR3 nucleotides read TGTGCCAGCACCGCCGAGTATAGCAATCAGCCCCAGCATTTT. Its protein product is CASTAEYSNQPQHF.

The rearrangement links TRBV19 to TRBJ2-6; TRBD2 matches at 7 bases. This CDR3 region has 16 residues. Germline trimming cut 5 bases from V and 1 base from J; bases unmatched to any gene: 5. The germline gives CDR1 LNHDA, CDR2 SQIVND (reference sequence). CDR3 in amino acids: CASSVSGGSGANVLTF. CDR3 DNA: TGTGCCAGTAGTGTCTCGGGAGGTTCTGGGGCCAACGTCCTGACTTTC.

Concerning this clone: A junction boundary mismatches the germline segment, possibly from a read error. The chain has TRBV13 and TRBJ2-2; 7 bases are shared with TRBD1. The CDR3 sequence is 16 residues long. The germline gives CDR1 PRHDT, CDR2 FYEKMQ (reference sequence). As DNA, the CDR3 is TGTGCCGGCAGCTTAACAGGGGCGGTGGGGCCCGGGGAGCTGTTTTTT. Translation: CAGSLTGAVGPGELFF.

J is TRBJ2-2 and V is TRBV6-5; no reliable D call. This CDR3 contains 14 residues. The germline V gene encodes CDR1 MNHEY and CDR2 SVGAGI. Deletions cut 6 bases from V and 8 bases from J, with 16 bases between. CDR3 in amino acids: CASRPVSVSGELFF. CDR3 bases: TGTGCCAGCAGGCCAGTATCAGTTTCGGGGGAGCTGTTTTTT.